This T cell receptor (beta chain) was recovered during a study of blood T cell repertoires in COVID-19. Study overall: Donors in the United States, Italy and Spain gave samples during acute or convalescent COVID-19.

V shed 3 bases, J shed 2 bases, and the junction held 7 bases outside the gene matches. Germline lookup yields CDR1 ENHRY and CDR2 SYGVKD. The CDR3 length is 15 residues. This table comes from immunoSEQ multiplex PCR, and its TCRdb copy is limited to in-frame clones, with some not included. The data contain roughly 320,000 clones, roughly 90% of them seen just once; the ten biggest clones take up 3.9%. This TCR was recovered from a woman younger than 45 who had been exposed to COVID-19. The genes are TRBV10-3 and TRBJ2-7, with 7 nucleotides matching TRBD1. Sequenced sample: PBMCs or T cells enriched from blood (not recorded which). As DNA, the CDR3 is TGTGCCATCAGTGAATACAGGGGACAGCCCTACGAGCAGTACTTC. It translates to CAISEYRGQPYEQYF.